Listed here are 3 T cell receptor beta chains from one sample, sequenced in a study of post-analysis software for immune sequencing data. Included in the TCR beta cDNA libraries were unique molecular identifiers. One entry per CDR3 protein, called by TCRdb with MiXCR from the PCR reads. The sample lists 750,000 to 950,000 distinct CDR3 sequences; roughly 50% were seen once. Their antigen targets remain unknown. General study points: The five TRBV segments detected at higher frequency in patients than in controls included TRBV5-6, TRBV5-1 and TRBV20-1.

Source material: blood. The receptors derive from a girl aged 10 to 17 with multiple sclerosis.

The rearrangement links TRBV20-1 to TRBJ2-3; D might be TRBD2 (6 bases). The germline gives CDR1 DFQATT, CDR2 SNEGSKA (reference sequence). The CDR3 runs 15 residues. Trimming removed 3 bases at V and 2 bases at J, with 15 bases between. The CDR3 DNA reads TGCAGTGCTAGGGCGGGGCGGACTTTCACAGATACGCAGTATTTT. It translates to CSARAGRTFTDTQYF.

The chain uses TRBV20-1 and TRBJ2-7; 10 bases fit TRBD1. With 6 bases clipped from V and 1 base from J, the junction kept 18 bases outside the gene matches. CDR3 size: 18 residues. Germline V gene data show CDR1 as DFQATT and CDR2 as SNEGSKA (reference sequence). The CDR3 protein is CSAPPRYTGTGVSYEQYF. CDR3 DNA: TGCAGTGCCCCGCCTAGATATACCGGGACAGGGGTTTCCTACGAGCAGTACTTC.

In nucleotides, the CDR3 is TGCAGCGTTGCCCCAGCGGGAGACGGGACAGATACGCAGTATTTT. Its protein is CSVAPAGDGTDTQYF. The rearrangement joins TRBV29-1 to TRBJ2-3; TRBD2 matches at 8 bases. V lost 4 bases and J lost 3; bases outside the gene matches: 9. From germline, CDR1 is SQVTM and CDR2 ANQGSEA. The CDR3 sequence is 15 residues long.